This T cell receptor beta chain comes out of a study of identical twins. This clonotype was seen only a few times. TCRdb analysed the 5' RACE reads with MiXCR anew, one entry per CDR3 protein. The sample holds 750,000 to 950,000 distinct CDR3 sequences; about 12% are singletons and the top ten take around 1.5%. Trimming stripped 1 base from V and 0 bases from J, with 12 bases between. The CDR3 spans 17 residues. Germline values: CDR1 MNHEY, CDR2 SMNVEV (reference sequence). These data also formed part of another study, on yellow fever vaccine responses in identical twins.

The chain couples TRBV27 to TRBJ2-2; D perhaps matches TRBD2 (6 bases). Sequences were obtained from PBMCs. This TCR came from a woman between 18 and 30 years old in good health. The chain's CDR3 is CASSLWAGTANTGELFF. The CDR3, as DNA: TGTGCCAGCAGTTTATGGGCGGGGACGGCGAACACCGGGGAGCTGTTTTTT.